The rows below give T cell receptor beta chains drawn from one sample of a study of identical twins. One entry per CDR3 protein, called by TCRdb with MiXCR from the 5' RACE reads. The data show some 760,000 distinct CDR3 sequences, roughly 18% seen once. These data also formed part of another study, on T cells expressing NK-cell markers.

Sequenced: PBMCs. These receptors all stem from a young woman in good health. The CDR3 runs from the conserved cysteine through the conserved F or W. D genes are given only for firm matches. Clone sizes are given selectively: once, few, many, or a class where the clone is expanded.

V gene	CDR3 length	J gene	clone size	D gene	CDR3 protein	CDR3 DNA
TRBV3-1	15	TRBJ2-7	few	-	CASSQAGDFSYEQYF	TGTGCCAGCAGCCAGGCCGGTGACTTCTCCTACGAGCAGTACTTC
TRBV20-1	13	TRBJ2-7	-	-	CSASPSPTHEQYF	TGCAGTGCTAGTCCTAGTCCTACCCACGAGCAGTACTTC
TRBV5-1	12	TRBJ1-1	-	-	CASSLTGDGAFF	TGCGCCAGCAGCTTGACCGGGGACGGAGCTTTCTTT
TRBV7-6	13	TRBJ1-1	-	-	CASSPAGEVRAFF	TGTGCCAGCAGCCCGGCAGGTGAAGTTAGGGCTTTCTTT
TRBV25-1	12	TRBJ1-2	few	TRBD1	CASTRDSYGYTF	TGTGCCAGCACCAGGGACAGCTATGGCTACACCTTC
TRBV20-1	13	TRBJ1-1	-	-	CSAPGKGKTEAFF	TGCAGTGCCCCCGGAAAGGGGAAGACTGAAGCTTTCTTT
TRBV6-6	12	TRBJ2-5	-	-	CAISGRSETQYF	TGTGCCATCTCAGGGAGATCGGAGACCCAGTACTTC
TRBV5-1	14	TRBJ2-5	-	TRBD1	CASRDTGGAETQYF	TGCGCCAGCAGGGATACAGGGGGCGCCGAGACCCAGTACTTC
TRBV5-1	15	TRBJ2-7	few	TRBD2	CASSFKTGGANEQYF	TGCGCCAGCAGCTTTAAGACGGGAGGGGCGAACGAGCAGTACTTC
TRBV20-1	15	TRBJ1-2	few	TRBD1	CSATSPGQGNYGYTF	TGCAGTGCTACTTCACCGGGACAGGGGAACTATGGCTACACCTTC
TRBV9	17	TRBJ2-2	few	TRBD2	CASSTPLGGSRVMELFF	TGTGCCAGCAGCACACCCCTTGGCGGGAGTCGAGTCATGGAGCTGTTTTTT
TRBV10-3	13	TRBJ2-7	few	-	CAISERRPYEQYF	TGTGCCATCAGTGAGAGACGGCCCTACGAGCAGTACTTC